Presented here are 12 T cell receptor beta chains from one specimen sequenced in a study of Ad26.COV2.S vaccination and SARS-CoV-2 variants (dated by TCRdb to about 2021). What this sample's treatment or condition label stands for: 15 to 20 received Ad26.COV2.S at low or high dose, single or two shots; about 5 received placebo; per-sample allocation not given. For vaccine and placebo recipients, repertoires were sequenced using samples collected on day 63 after the first injection. Receptor amplification or capture employed the immunoSEQ multiplex PCR assay. Drawn from immuneACCESS, this table holds only the in-frame rearrangements with V and J called that TCRdb kept. Clones are partly lost; checked studies trace under half to an unresolved V gene and leave the rest unexplained. In this sample the table shows 350,000 to 450,000 clones, 83% of which occur a single time. The ten largest clones capture about 7.1% of the sample.

Sequenced here: peripheral blood, sampled in a trial of Ad26.COV2.S vaccine versus placebo. The receptors originated from a person aged 18-65 years who received the Ad26.COV2.S COVID-19 vaccine or a placebo.

This clone was picked up a small number of times. The chain links TRBV6-5 to TRBJ2-7; D gene uncertain. CDR3 length: 15 residues. With 4 bases removed from V and 5 bases from J, the gap between germline ends came to 18 bases. In germline, CDR1 is MNHEY, CDR2 SVGAGI. CDR3 nucleotides: TGTGCCAGCAGTTCCCGGGCAGCACCACTAAACGAGCAGTACTTC. This encodes CASSSRAAPLNEQYF.

This rearrangement joins TRBV2 to TRBJ2-2, with 10 bases aligning to TRBD1. Germline trimming cut 6 bases from V and 5 bases from J; bases unmatched to any gene: 6. Per the germline V gene, CDR1 is SNHLY and CDR2 is FYNNEI. The CDR3 contains 15 residues. CDR3 DNA: TGTGCCAGCAGGACAGACAGGGGGCTTACCGGGGAGCTGTTTTTT. Encoded protein: CASRTDRGLTGELFF.

This chain links TRBV24-1 with TRBJ2-2; the D is unclear. CDR3 length equals 14 residues. The germline CDR1 and CDR2 sequences are KGHDR and SFDVKD. The V end was cut by 9 bases, the J end by 3 bases, with 13 bases between. The CDR3 nucleotides read TGTGCCACCCAGTTGGCGAGCGACACCGGGGAGCTGTTTTTT. This sequence encodes CATQLASDTGELFF.

The gene calls are TRBV2 and TRBJ1-5; 7 nucleotides match TRBD1. Per germline, CDR1 SNHLY and CDR2 FYNNEI. The junction had 7 bases not matched to a gene; V was cut back by 7 bases and J by 1 base. This CDR3 contains 15 residues. Here the CDR3 DNA reads TGTGCCAGCACCCCACAGGGGCTGAGCAATCAGCCCCAGCATTTT. Translating it yields CASTPQGLSNQPQHF.

The gene calls are TRBV6-2 or TRBV6-3 and TRBJ1-5, with 7 bases that match TRBD1. J was trimmed by 6 bases and V by 4 bases; bases with no gene match: 6. The CDR3 has 14 residues. CDR1 is MNHEY, CDR2 SVGEGT, per germline. This CDR3 reads CASSLTGKGQPQHF. CDR3 DNA sequence: TGTGCCAGCAGTTTGACAGGGAAGGGTCAGCCCCAGCATTTT.

The chain recombines TRBV5-1 with TRBJ2-5; 10 bases agree with TRBD1. This CDR3 contains 16 residues. With V trimmed by 4 bases and J by 2 bases, 8 bases remained unmatched. Germline CDR1 reads SGHRS; CDR2 reads YFSETQ. CDR3 protein: CASSPIGGQGQETQYF. The CDR3 coding sequence is TGCGCCAGCAGCCCCATAGGGGGACAGGGGCAAGAGACCCAGTACTTC.

This clone came up once. V gene TRBV19 combines with J gene TRBJ2-1, with D maybe TRBD1 (6 bases). Looked up from germline, CDR1 is LNHDA and CDR2 is SQIVND (reference sequence). The CDR3 length is 16 residues. Trimming cost V 3 bases and J 4 bases, with 16 bases left between them. The CDR3 coding sequence is TGTGCCAGTAGTATGGGGGACACAACCTCGTACAATGAGCAGTTCTTC. Translated: CASSMGDTTSYNEQFF. Variable domain in full (rest from reference TRBV19 and TRBJ2-1): DGGITQSPKYLFRKEGQNVTLSCEQNLNHDAMYWYRQDPGQGLRLIYYSQIVNDFQKGDIAEGYSVSREKKESFPLTVTSAQKNPTAFYLCASSMGDTTSYNEQFFGPGTRLTVL.

This CDR3 is CASSIRTGVLYGYTF. The CDR3 DNA sequence: TGTGCCAGTAGCATAAGGACAGGGGTCCTATATGGCTACACCTTC. The rearrangement links TRBV19 to TRBJ1-2, with 9 bases lining up with TRBD1. The CDR3 is 15 amino acids. The germline CDR1 and CDR2 sequences are LNHDA and SQIVND (reference sequence). J gave up 5 bases and V 6 bases, and 10 bases lay outside the gene matches.

V is TRBV12-5 and J is TRBJ1-2; D is perhaps TRBD1 (6 bases). Germline assignment: CDR1 LGHNT and CDR2 FRNRAP. CDR3 size: 13 residues. Deletions cut 7 bases from V and 7 bases from J, with 16 bases between. The CDR3, as DNA: TGTGCTAGTGATACAGGGCGGAGGGGTGGCTACACCTTC. Translating gives CASDTGRRGGYTF. Complete variable domain (other parts from reference TRBV12-5 and TRBJ1-2): DARVTQTPRHKVTEMGQEVTMRCQPILGHNTVFWYRQTMMQGLELLAYFRNRAPLDDSGMPKDRFSAEMPDATLATLKIQPSEPRDSAVYFCASDTGRRGGYTFGSGTRLTVV.

V is TRBV6-6 and J is TRBJ2-7, with D perhaps matching TRBD2 (5 bases). V was pared by 2 bases and J by 0 bases, with 5 bases between. There are 13 residues in the CDR3. Germline V gene data show CDR1 as MNHNY and CDR2 as SVGAGI (reference sequence). CDR3 in amino acids: CASSYEGSYEQYF. The CDR3 coding sequence is TGTGCCAGCAGTTACGAGGGCTCCTACGAGCAGTACTTC.

This clone was seen only once. The J gene is TRBJ2-7, the V gene TRBV6-5; no clear D. Trimming stripped 9 bases from V and 2 bases from J, with 17 bases between. The CDR3 runs to 14 residues. The germline V gene has CDR1 MNHEY and CDR2 SVGAGI. The CDR3 DNA follows: TGTGCCAGTACTGGGTCGGTACCCCCCTACGAGCAGTACTTC. Translated: CASTGSVPPYEQYF.

The rearrangement uses TRBV11-2 and TRBJ2-5; D not resolved. CDR1 SGHAT and CDR2 FQNNGV come from the germline V gene. The germline V and J ends were trimmed by 3 bases and 0 bases, with 5 bases remaining between them. CDR3 length equals 13 residues. The CDR3 spells CASSFQDQETQYF. DNA of the CDR3: TGTGCCAGCAGCTTTCAAGACCAAGAGACCCAGTACTTC.